This TCR beta chain was obtained from a study of cytomegalovirus exposure and HLA in healthy donors. Study-wide results and limits: Presence/absence comparisons presumed near-even sequencing depth among donors. TRBV6-2, TRBV6-3 and some other V segments were excluded as indistinguishable.

Per the germline V gene, CDR1 is MNHEY and CDR2 is SVGAGI. The length of the CDR3 is 15 residues. After removal of 4 bases from V and 8 bases from J, the junction contained 13 bases not matched to a gene. Primers: 60 Vbeta forward and 13 Jbeta reverse. TCRdb's copy holds only in-frame clones and misses some; the assay was immunoSEQ multiplex PCR. The sample records about 100,000 clones, around 80% being singletons. This clone has a single count. No antigen is known for it. This clonotype was obtained from a woman aged 55 to 70 in good health and CMV-seronegative. The chain uses TRBV6-5 and TRBJ1-2, with TRBD1 matching over 7 bases. The sequencing input was PBMCs. CDR3 amino acids: CASSSYGQVEKGYTF. The CDR3 coding sequence is TGTGCCAGCAGTTCCTATGGACAGGTCGAGAAAGGCTACACCTTC.